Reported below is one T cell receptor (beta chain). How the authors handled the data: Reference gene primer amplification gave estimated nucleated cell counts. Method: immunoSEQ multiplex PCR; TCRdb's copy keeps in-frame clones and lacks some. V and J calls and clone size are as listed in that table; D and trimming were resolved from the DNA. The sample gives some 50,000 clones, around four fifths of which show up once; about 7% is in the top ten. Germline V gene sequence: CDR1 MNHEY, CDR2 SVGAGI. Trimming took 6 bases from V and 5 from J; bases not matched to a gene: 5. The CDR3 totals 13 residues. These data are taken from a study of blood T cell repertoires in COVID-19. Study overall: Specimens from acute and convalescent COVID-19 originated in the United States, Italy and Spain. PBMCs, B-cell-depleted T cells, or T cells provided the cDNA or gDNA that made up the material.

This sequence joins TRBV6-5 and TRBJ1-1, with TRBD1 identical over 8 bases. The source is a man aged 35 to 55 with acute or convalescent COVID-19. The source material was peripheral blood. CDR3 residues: CASRDRDRTEAFF. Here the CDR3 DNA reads TGTGCCAGCAGGGACAGGGATAGGACTGAAGCTTTCTTT.